This T cell receptor (beta chain) came from a study of blood T cell repertoires in COVID-19. Study details: Some COVID-19 samples were acute and others convalescent; all came from the United States, Italy and Spain. The cDNA or gDNA used as material had been derived from T cells, B-cell-depleted T cells, or PBMCs.

In the authors' workflow: By means of reference gene primer amplification, nucleated cell counts were estimated. TCRdb keeps only in-frame clones here, not all; method: immunoSEQ multiplex PCR. That table is the source of V, J and clone size, and D and trimming were worked out from the DNA. The profile shows roughly 100,000 clones, 89% of them singletons. This clone was detected a few times. The CDR3 length is 15 residues. V shed 6 bases and J shed 0 bases, with 12 bases lying between them. Germline assignment: CDR1 MNHEY and CDR2 SVGAGI. The sequencing sample was made of peripheral blood. This rearrangement joins TRBV6-5 to TRBJ2-1; D is unclear. The clonotype originates from a woman aged 55-75 years with acute or convalescent COVID-19. The DNA of the CDR3 is TGTGCCAGCAGGGGTCAGCGAAGCTCCTACAATGAGCAGTTCTTC. Translation: CASRGQRSSYNEQFF.